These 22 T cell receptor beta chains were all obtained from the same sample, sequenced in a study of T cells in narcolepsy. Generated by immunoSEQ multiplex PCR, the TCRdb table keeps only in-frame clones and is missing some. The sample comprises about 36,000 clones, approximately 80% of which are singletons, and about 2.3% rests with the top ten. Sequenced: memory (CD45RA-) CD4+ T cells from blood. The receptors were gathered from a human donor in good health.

The CDR3 sequence is CASSSHRDRGNQPQHF. DNA of the CDR3: TGTGCCAGTAGTAGCCACCGGGACAGGGGCAATCAGCCCCAGCATTTT. This rearrangement joins TRBV19 to TRBJ1-5; 9 positions agree with TRBD1. Germline V gives CDR1 LNHDA, CDR2 SQIVND (reference sequence). V dropped 4 bases and J dropped 2; count of bases not matched to a gene: 6. The CDR3 covers 16 residues. Based on the CDR3 plus reference TRBV19 and TRBJ1-5, the full variable domain is DGGITQSPKYLFRKEGQNVTLSCEQNLNHDAMYWYRQDPGQGLRLIYYSQIVNDFQKGDIAEGYSVSREKKESFPLTVTSAQKNPTAFYLCASSSHRDRGNQPQHFGDGTRLSIL.

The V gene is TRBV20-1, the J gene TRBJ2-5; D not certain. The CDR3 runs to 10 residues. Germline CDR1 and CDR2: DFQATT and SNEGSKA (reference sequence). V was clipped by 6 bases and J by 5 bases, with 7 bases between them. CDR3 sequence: CSAMRETQYF. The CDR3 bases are TGCAGTGCAATGCGGGAGACCCAGTACTTC.

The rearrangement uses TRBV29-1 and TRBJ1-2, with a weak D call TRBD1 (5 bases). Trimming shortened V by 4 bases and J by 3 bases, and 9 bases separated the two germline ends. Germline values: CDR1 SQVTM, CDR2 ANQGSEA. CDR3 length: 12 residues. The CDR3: CSVGSRDYGYTF. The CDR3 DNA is TGCAGCGTTGGTTCCAGGGACTATGGCTACACCTTC.

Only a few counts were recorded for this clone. CDR3 amino acids: CASSLAQGGKLFF. DNA for the CDR3: TGCGCCAGCAGCTTGGCACAGGGAGGAAAACTGTTTTTT. The V and J genes are TRBV5-1 and TRBJ1-4; D might be TRBD1 (6 bases). The CDR3 loop spans 13 amino acids. With 0 bases removed from V and 10 bases from J, the gap between germline ends came to 10 bases. Germline lookup yields CDR1 SGHRS and CDR2 YFSETQ.

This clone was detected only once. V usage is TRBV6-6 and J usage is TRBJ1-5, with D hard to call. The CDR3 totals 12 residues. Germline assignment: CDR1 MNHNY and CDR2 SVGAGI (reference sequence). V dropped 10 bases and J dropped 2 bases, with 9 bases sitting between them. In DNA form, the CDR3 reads TGTGCCACCTCGGACGGCAATCAGCCCCAGCATTTT. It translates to CATSDGNQPQHF.

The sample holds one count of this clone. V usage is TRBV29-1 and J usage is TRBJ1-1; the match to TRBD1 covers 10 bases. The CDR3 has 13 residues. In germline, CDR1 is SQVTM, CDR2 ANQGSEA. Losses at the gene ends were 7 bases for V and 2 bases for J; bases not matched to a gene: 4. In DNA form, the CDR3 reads TGCAGCGGGCGGACAGGGGGAAACACTGAAGCTTTCTTT. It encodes CSGRTGGNTEAFF.

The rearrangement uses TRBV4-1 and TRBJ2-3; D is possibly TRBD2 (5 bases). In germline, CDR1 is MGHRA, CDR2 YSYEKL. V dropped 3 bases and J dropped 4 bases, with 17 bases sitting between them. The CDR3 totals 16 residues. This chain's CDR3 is CASSHPTGLAADTQYF. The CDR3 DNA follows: TGCGCCAGCAGCCATCCGACTGGGCTAGCCGCAGATACGCAGTATTTT.

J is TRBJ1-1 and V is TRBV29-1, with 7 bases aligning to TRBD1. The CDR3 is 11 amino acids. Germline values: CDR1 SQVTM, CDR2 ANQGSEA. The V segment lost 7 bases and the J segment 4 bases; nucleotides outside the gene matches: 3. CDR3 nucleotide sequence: TGCAGCGGGGGACAGTCCACTGAAGCTTTCTTT. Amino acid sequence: CSGGQSTEAFF.

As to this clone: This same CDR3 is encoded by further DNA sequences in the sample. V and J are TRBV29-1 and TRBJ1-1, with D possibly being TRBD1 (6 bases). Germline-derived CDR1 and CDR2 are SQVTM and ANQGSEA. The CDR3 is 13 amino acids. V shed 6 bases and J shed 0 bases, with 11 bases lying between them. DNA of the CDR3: TGCAGCGTGGGGGGCGGCATGAACACTGAAGCTTTCTTT. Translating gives CSVGGGMNTEAFF. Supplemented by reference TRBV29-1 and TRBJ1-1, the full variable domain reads SAVISQKPSRDICQRGTSLTIQCQVDSQVTMMFWYRQQPGQSLTLIATANQGSEATYESGFVIDKFPISRPNLTFSTLTVSNMSPEDSSIYLCSVGGGMNTEAFFGQGTRLTVV.

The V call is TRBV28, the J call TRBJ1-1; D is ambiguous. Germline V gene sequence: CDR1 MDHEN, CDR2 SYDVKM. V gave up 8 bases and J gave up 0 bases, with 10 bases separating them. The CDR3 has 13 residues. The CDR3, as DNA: TGTGCCAGCGAGGGTTTGGTGAACACTGAAGCTTTCTTT. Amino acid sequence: CASEGLVNTEAFF.

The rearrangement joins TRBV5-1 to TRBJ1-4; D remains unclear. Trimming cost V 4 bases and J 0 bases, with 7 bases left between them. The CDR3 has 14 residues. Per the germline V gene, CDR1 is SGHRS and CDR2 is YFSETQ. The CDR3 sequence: CASSPTSTNEKLFF. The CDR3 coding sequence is TGCGCCAGCAGCCCGACATCAACTAATGAAAAACTGTTTTTT. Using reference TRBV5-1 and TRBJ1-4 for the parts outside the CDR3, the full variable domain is KAGVTQTPRYLIKTRGQQVTLSCSPISGHRSVSWYQQTPGQGLQFLFEYFSETQRNKGNFPGRFSGRQFSNSRSEMNVSTLELGDSALYLCASSPTSTNEKLFFGSGTQLSVL.

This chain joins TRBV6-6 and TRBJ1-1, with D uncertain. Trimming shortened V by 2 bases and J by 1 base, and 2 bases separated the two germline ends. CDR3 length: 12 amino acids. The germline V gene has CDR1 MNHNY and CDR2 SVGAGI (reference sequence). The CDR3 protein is CASSYKNTEAFF. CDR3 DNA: TGTGCCAGCAGTTACAAGAACACTGAAGCTTTCTTT.

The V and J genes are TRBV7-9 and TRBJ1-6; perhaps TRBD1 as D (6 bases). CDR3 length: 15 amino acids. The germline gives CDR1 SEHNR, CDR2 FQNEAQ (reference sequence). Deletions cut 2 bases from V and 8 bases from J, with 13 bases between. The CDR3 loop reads CASSLLSGGDSPLHF. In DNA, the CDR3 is TGTGCCAGCAGCTTATTGTCGGGGGGCGATTCACCCCTCCACTTT.

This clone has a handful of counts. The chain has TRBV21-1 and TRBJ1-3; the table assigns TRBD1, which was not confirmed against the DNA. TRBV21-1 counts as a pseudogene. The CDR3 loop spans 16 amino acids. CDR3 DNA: TGTGCCAGCAGCAAAGAGGACAGGGGAACTGGAAACACCATATATTTT. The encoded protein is CASSKEDRGTGNTIYF.

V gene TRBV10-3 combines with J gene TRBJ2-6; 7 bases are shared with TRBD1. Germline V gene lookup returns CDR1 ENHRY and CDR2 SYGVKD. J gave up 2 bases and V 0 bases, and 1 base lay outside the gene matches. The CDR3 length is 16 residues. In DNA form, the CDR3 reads TGTGCCATCAGTGAGTCGAGGGGGCCTGGGGCCAACGTCCTGACTTTC. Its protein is CAISESRGPGANVLTF.

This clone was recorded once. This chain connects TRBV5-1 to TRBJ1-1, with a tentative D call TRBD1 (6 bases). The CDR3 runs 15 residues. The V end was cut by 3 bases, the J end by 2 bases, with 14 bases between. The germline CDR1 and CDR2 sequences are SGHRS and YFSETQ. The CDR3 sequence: CASSWEDRTNTEAFF. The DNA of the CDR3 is TGCGCCAGCAGCTGGGAAGACAGGACCAACACTGAAGCTTTCTTT.

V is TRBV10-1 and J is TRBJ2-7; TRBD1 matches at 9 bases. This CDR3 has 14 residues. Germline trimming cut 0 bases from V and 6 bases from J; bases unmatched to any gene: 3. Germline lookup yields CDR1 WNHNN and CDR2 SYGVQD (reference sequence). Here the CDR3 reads CASSESTTGGEQYF. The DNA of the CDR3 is TGCGCCAGCAGTGAGTCGACGACAGGGGGCGAGCAGTACTTC.

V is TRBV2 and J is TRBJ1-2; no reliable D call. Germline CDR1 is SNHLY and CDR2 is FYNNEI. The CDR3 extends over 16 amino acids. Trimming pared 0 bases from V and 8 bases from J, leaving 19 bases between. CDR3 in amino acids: CASSEALLQLLPGYTF. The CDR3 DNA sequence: TGTGCCAGCAGTGAAGCGCTCCTACAGCTTCTTCCGGGCTACACCTTC.

The CDR3 coding sequence is TGTGCCAGCAGTTACTCAGGCAGTAGCAATCAGCCCCAGCATTTT. Amino acids: CASSYSGSSNQPQHF. The V call is TRBV6-6, the J call TRBJ1-5; D gene unclear. CDR1 is MNHNY and CDR2 is SVGAGI in the germline V gene (reference sequence). CDR3 length: 15 residues. V gave up 0 bases and J gave up 0 bases, with 6 bases separating them.

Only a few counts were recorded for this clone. CDR3 DNA: TGTGCCAGCCATTTTCAAGGGAGGGGGGGGGCCTACAATGAGCAGTTCTTC. Its translation: CASHFQGRGGAYNEQFF. The chain combines TRBV27 with TRBJ2-1, with D perhaps TRBD2 (7 bases). The length of the CDR3 is 17 residues. Looked up from germline, CDR1 is MNHEY and CDR2 is SMNVEV (reference sequence). Trimming took off 8 bases at V and 2 bases at J, with 22 bases between the two ends.

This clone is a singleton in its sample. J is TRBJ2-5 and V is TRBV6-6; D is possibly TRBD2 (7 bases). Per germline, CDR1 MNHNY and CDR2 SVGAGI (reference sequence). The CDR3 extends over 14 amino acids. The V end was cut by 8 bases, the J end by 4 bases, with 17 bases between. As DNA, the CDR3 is TGTGCCAGCGAGGGGTCCCGGGGGGCAGAGACCCAGTACTTC. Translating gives CASEGSRGAETQYF.

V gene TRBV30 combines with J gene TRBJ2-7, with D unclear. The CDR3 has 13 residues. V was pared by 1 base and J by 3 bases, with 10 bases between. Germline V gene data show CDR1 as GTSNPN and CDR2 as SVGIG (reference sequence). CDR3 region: CAWSGSGVYEQYF. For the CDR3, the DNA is TGTGCCTGGAGTGGTTCAGGAGTCTACGAGCAGTACTTC.